This is a list of T cell receptor beta chains from one sample in a study of response to subunit inactivated influenza vaccine. TCRdb used MiXCR to reprocess the RT-PCR reads, holding one entry per CDR3 protein. The table has about 700,000 distinct CDR3 sequences, approximately 15% seen once. Sample: PBMCs from blood, taken less than 15 days before vaccination. All receptors derive from a man aged 50 to 59 who received an inactivated influenza vaccine. Both conserved end residues are part of each CDR3. D genes are given only for firm matches. Size tells how often a clone was seen (once, few, many) or the class of an expanded clone, and some rows leave it out.

J,V,D,size,DNA,CDR3
TRBJ2-1,TRBV7-8,TRBD1,many,TGTGCCAGCAGCTTCGGGACAGCGCCCTTCTTC,CASSFGTAPFF
TRBJ1-4,TRBV27,TRBD1,many,TGTGCCAGCAGCCTACAGGGGGCAGGTGAAAAACTGTTTTTT,CASSLQGAGEKLFF
TRBJ2-3,TRBV7-6,-,-,TGTGCCAGCAGCCCAAAATTTAGCCTCACAGATACGCAGTATTTT,CASSPKFSLTDTQYF
TRBJ2-5,TRBV3-1,TRBD1,-,TGTGCCAGTAAGACAGGGGGTGCGGGGACCCAGTACTTC,CASKTGGAGTQYF
TRBJ2-6,TRBV12-3/TRBV12-4,-,-,TGTGCCAGCAGTTTAGCTCTGGGGGCGCCCGGGGCCAACGTCCTGACTTTC,CASSLALGAPGANVLTF
TRBJ2-7,TRBV29-1,-,few,TGCAGCGTTGTCCGACTCGGCTCCTACGAGCAGTACTTC,CSVVRLGSYEQYF
TRBJ2-1,TRBV7-9,TRBD1,few,TGTGCCGGAACGGGACAGAAAGCAAATGAGCAGTTCTTC,CAGTGQKANEQFF
TRBJ2-3,TRBV9,TRBD1,once,TGTGCCAGCAGCGTAGGAAGGACAGGGGCGACAGATACGCAGTATTTT,CASSVGRTGATDTQYF
TRBJ1-1,TRBV5-1,-,-,TGCGCCAGCAGCGCCACGGCCGCAGGGACGGGGAACACTGAAGCTTTCTTT,CASSATAAGTGNTEAFF
TRBJ1-2,TRBV12-3/TRBV12-4,-,-,TGTGCCAGCAGTCGCGGACAGAGGGTGTATGGCTACACCTTC,CASSRGQRVYGYTF
TRBJ1-4,TRBV5-1,-,few,TGCGCCAGCAGCATTGGGGGTGCTGATGAAAAACTGTTTTTT,CASSIGGADEKLFF
TRBJ2-1,TRBV27,TRBD2,many,TGTGCCAGCAGTAGGGGACTAGCGGGAGCTTTACGGTCCTACAATGAGCAGTTCTTC,CASSRGLAGALRSYNEQFF
TRBJ2-3,TRBV24-1,TRBD2,-,TGTGCCACCAGTGATTCGCGGCGGGGGGGCCCAGATACGCAGTATTTT,CATSDSRRGGPDTQYF
TRBJ2-5,TRBV30,-,many,TGTGCCTGGAGTTTAGGGTTTGGAGAGACCCAGTACTTC,CAWSLGFGETQYF
TRBJ2-1,TRBV6-2/TRBV6-3,TRBD2,once,TGTGCCAGCAGTTCCTATTGGACTAGCGGGGGGGCTGGTGAGCAGTTCTTC,CASSSYWTSGGAGEQFF
TRBJ2-6,TRBV7-9,-,-,TGTGCCAGCAGCTTTGTGGGCTCTGGGGCCAACGTCCTGACTTTC,CASSFVGSGANVLTF
TRBJ2-7,TRBV5-1,-,few,TGCGCCAGCAGCTTGGTCCCCGGTGACTACGAGCAGTACTTC,CASSLVPGDYEQYF
TRBJ2-1,TRBV7-9,TRBD2,few,TGTGCCAGCAGCTTATCGCTAGCGGGAGTGACCCACAATGAGCAGTTCTTC,CASSLSLAGVTHNEQFF
TRBJ2-7,TRBV9,-,few,TGTGCCAGCAGCGCCCACGGACAGCGCGGCTACGAGCAGTACTTC,CASSAHGQRGYEQYF
TRBJ2-3,TRBV6-2/TRBV6-3,-,few,TGTGCCAGCAGTTACGCTTCGAGCGGAGTAAGCACAGATACGCAGTATTTT,CASSYASSGVSTDTQYF
TRBJ2-5,TRBV5-1,-,-,TGCGCCAGCAGTTTAGGGACGACCTTAGAGACCCAGTACTTC,CASSLGTTLETQYF
TRBJ1-5,TRBV19,-,few,TGTGCCAGTAGTCCAGATCATCAGCCCCAGCATTTT,CASSPDHQPQHF
TRBJ2-1,TRBV11-3,-,many,TGTGCCAGCAGCTTAAACGACGGGAGCTACAATGAGCAGTTCTTC,CASSLNDGSYNEQFF
TRBJ2-1,TRBV19,-,-,TGTGCCAGTAGTATTCTTCAAAACTCCTACAATGAGCAGTTCTTC,CASSILQNSYNEQFF
TRBJ2-2,TRBV9,TRBD2,few,TGTGCCAGCAGCGTAGGGGCTAGCGGGAGTGGCGGGGAGCTGTTTTTT,CASSVGASGSGGELFF
TRBJ2-7,TRBV18,TRBD1,-,TGTGCCAGCTCACCACAGAGGGACAGGGAAAAGCAGTACTTC,CASSPQRDREKQYF
TRBJ1-5,TRBV7-9,-,-,TGTGCCAGCAGCTGGGGGGGACCTAACAGCAATCAGCCCCAGCATTTT,CASSWGGPNSNQPQHF
TRBJ2-5,TRBV4-1,TRBD2,-,TGCGCCAGCAGCCAAGACCGACCGGGACTACAAGAGACCCAGTACTTC,CASSQDRPGLQETQYF
TRBJ1-1,TRBV29-1,TRBD1,-,TGCAGCGTTGGGGACAGGGTGGCTTTCTTT,CSVGDRVAFF
TRBJ1-4,TRBV3-1,TRBD1,-,TGTGCCAGCAGCCATCCCGGGACAGGGGATGAAAAACTGTTTTTT,CASSHPGTGDEKLFF